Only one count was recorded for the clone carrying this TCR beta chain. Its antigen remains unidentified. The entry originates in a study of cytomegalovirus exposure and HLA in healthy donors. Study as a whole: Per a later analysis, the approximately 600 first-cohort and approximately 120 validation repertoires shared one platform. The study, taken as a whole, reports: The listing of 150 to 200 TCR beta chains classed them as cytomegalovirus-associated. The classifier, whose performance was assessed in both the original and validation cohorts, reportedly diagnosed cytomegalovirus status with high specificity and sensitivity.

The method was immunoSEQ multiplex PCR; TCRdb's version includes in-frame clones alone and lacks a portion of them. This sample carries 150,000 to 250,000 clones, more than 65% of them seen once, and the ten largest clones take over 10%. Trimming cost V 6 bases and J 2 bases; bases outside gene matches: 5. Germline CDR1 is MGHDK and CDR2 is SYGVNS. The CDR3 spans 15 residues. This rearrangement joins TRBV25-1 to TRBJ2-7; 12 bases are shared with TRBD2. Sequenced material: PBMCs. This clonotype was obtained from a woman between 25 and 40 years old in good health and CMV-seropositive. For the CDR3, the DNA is TGTGCCAGCAGGGCCCCTAGCGGGAGGGCCTACGAGCAGTACTTC. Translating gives CASRAPSGRAYEQYF.